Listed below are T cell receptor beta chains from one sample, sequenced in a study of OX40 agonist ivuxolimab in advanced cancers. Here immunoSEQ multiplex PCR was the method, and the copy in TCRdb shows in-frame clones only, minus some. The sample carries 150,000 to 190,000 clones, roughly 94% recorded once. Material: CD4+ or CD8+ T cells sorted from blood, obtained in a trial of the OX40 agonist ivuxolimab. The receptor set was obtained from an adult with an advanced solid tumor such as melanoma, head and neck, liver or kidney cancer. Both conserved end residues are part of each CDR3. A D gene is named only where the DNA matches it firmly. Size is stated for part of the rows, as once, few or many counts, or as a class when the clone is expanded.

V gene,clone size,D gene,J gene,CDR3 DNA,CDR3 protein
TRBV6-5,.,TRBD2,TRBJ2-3,TGTGCCAGCAGCAGTCCGGGGGGGGCCACAGATACGCAGTATTTT,CASSSPGGATDTQYF
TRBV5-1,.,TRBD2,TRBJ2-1,TGCGCCAGCAGCTCTAGCGGGAGGGCCGGTAATGAGCAGTTCTTC,CASSSSGRAGNEQFF
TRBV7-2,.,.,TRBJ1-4,TGTGCCAGCAGCTTTGGTCAACCTGGTGAAAAACTGTTTTTT,CASSFGQPGEKLFF
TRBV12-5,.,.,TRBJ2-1,TGTGCTAGTGGGACGGGTTTTCGCAATGAGCAGTTCTTC,CASGTGFRNEQFF
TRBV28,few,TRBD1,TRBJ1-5,TGTGCCAGCAAAAACCGGGACAGGGGTCGACAGCCCCAGCATTTT,CASKNRDRGRQPQHF
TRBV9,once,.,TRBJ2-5,TGTGCCAGCAGCGTAATGGGGAGCCAAGAGACCCAGTACTTC,CASSVMGSQETQYF
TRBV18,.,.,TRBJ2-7,TGTGCCAGCTCACCGACTAGAGACCTCTACGAGCAGTACTTC,CASSPTRDLYEQYF
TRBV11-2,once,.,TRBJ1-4,TGTGCCAGCAGCTTGACGGGTAATGAAAAACTGTTTTTT,CASSLTGNEKLFF
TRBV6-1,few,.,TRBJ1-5,TGTGCCAGCATGCGGGGAAATCAGCCCCAGCATTTT,CASMRGNQPQHF
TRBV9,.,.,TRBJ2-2,TGTGCCAGCAGCGTAGTGGTGTCCGGGGAGCTGTTTTTT,CASSVVVSGELFF
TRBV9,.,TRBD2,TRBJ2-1,TGTGCCAGCAGCCTAGCAGGGGCTAGCGGGAGGATCGGTGAGCAGTTCTTC,CASSLAGASGRIGEQFF
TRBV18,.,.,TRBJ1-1,TGTGCCAGCCCCCCCGTAGGGAGGGCGAACACTGAAGCTTTCTTT,CASPPVGRANTEAFF
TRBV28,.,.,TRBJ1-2,TGTGCCAGCAGCCAAAACAAGTATGGCTACACCTTC,CASSQNKYGYTF
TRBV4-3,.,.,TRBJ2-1,TGCGCCAGCAGCCAAGATTGGGGGGTTCCGTTCTTC,CASSQDWGVPFF
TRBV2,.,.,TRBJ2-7,TGTGCCAGCCTTAGGGAGATCTCCTACGAGCAGTACTTC,CASLREISYEQYF
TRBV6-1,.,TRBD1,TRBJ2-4,TGTGCCAGCAGTGAGAGACAGGGGGCCAAAAACATTCAGTACTTC,CASSERQGAKNIQYF
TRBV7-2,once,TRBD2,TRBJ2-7,TGTGCCAGCAGCCCCGCCCGGGGGGTCGAGCAGTACTTC,CASSPARGVEQYF
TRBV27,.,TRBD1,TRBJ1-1,TGTGCCAGCACCTACAGGGGAGGGCACACTGAAGCTTTCTTT,CASTYRGGHTEAFF
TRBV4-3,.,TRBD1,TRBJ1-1,TGCGCCAGCAGCCTATCCCTGGGACAGGGGGCGGTGATGAACACTGAAGCTTTCTTT,CASSLSLGQGAVMNTEAFF
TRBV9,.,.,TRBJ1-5,TGTGCCAGCAGCGTAGGGGGGGCAGGCGGTCAGCCCCAGCATTTT,CASSVGGAGGQPQHF
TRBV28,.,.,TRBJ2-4,TGTGCCAGCAGCCAGATGCCCCGGGACTTCATACTTTCAGCCAAAAACATTCAGTACTTC,CASSQMPRDFILSAKNIQYF
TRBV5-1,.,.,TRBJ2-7,TGCGCCAGCAGCCCCCCGCTGGAGGGGGTCGAGCAGTACTTC,CASSPPLEGVEQYF
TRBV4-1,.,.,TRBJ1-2,TGCGCCAGCAGCCAAGTCAGGGTTGGCTATGGCTACACCTTC,CASSQVRVGYGYTF
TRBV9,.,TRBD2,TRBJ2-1,TGTGCCAGCAGCGTAGGGGGCGGGACTAGCGGGAGAAATGAGCAGTTCTTC,CASSVGGGTSGRNEQFF
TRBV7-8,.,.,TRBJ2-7,TGTGCCAGCAGCTTCGGACCGGGGTACTACGAGCAGTACTTC,CASSFGPGYYEQYF
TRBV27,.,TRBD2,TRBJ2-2,TGTGCCTCCCAGCGGGAGCCAATCACCGGGGAGCTGTTTTTT,CASQREPITGELFF
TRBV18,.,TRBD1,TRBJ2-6,TGTGCCAGCTCACCCAGGACAGGCCCGCGCTCTGGGGCCAACGTCCTGACTTTC,CASSPRTGPRSGANVLTF
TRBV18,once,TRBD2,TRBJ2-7,TGTGCCAGCTCACCAGGGGTAAGCGGGGGGAACTCCTACGAGCAGTACTTC,CASSPGVSGGNSYEQYF
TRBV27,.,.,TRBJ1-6,TGTGCCAGCAGTCCCCGAGGCTCAAATTCACCCCTCCACTTT,CASSPRGSNSPLHF
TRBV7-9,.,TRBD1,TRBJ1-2,TGTGCCAGCAGCATCCGACAGGGAGGCTACACCTTC,CASSIRQGGYTF
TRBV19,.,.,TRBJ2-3,TGTGCCAGTACCTTGGACTCCGCTAGCACAGATACGCAGTATTTT,CASTLDSASTDTQYF
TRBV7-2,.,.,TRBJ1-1,TGTGCCAGCAGCCTCCTGGGCGGGGGTGAAGCTTTCTTT,CASSLLGGGEAFF
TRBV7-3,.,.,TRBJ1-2,TGTGCCAGCAGCCCAAATGGTGGAGGGCTCTATGGCTACACCTTC,CASSPNGGGLYGYTF
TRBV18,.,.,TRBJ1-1,TGTGCCAGCTCACGAGAGGGCAGGGAAGCTTTCTTT,CASSREGREAFF
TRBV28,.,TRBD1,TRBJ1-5,TGTGCCAGCAGCGACAGGGCCTTAAATCAGCCCCAGCATTTT,CASSDRALNQPQHF
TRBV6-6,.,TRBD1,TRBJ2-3,TGTGCCAGCAGTTACCACAGGGGAAGCACAGATACGCAGTATTTT,CASSYHRGSTDTQYF
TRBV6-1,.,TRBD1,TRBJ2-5,TGTGCCAGCAATCGACAGGGAGCAGAGACCCAGTACTTC,CASNRQGAETQYF
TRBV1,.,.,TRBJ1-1,TGCACCAGCAGCCAAGGAGGGAGCAGGATGAACACTGAAGCTTTCTTT,CTSSQGGSRMNTEAFF
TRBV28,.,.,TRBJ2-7,TGTGGAACAGTTTCCTCCTACGAGCAGTACTTC,CGTVSSYEQYF
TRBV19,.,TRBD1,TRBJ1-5,TGTGCCAGCGGGACAGTAGTCAATCAGCCCCAGCATTTT,CASGTVVNQPQHF
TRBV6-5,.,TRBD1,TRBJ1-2,TGTGCCAGCAGTCTTAGAACAGGGGAAAATACGGGCTACACCTTC,CASSLRTGENTGYTF
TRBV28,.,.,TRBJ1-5,TGTGCCAGCATTCGCATCGGGGGACACAATCAGCCCCAGCATTTT,CASIRIGGHNQPQHF
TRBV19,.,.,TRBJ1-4,TGTGCCAGTAGTGGAGGGTACCAGTGGAGCGAAAAACTGTTTTTT,CASSGGYQWSEKLFF
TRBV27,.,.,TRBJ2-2,TGTGCCAGCACCTGGAGGCACGATAACACCGGGGAGCTGTTTTTT,CASTWRHDNTGELFF
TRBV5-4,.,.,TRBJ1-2,TGTGCCAGCAGCCTTAGGAAGGGGACCTATGGCTACACCTTC,CASSLRKGTYGYTF
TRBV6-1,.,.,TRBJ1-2,TGTGCCAGCAGTGGGACAGTGTATGGCTACACCTTC,CASSGTVYGYTF
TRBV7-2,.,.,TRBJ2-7,TGTGCCAGCAGCTTAGCGGGAGAGCAGTACTTC,CASSLAGEQYF
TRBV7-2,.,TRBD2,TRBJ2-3,TGTGCCAGCAGACGCAGGACTAGCTCCCCAGATACGCAGTATTTT,CASRRRTSSPDTQYF
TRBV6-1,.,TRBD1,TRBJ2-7,TGTGCCAGCAGTGAGGGCGGGACAGGGCTCTACGAGCAGTACTTC,CASSEGGTGLYEQYF
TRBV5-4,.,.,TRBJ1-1,TGTGCCAGCAGCTCCGGGACGGCTATGAACACTGAAGCTTTCTTT,CASSSGTAMNTEAFF
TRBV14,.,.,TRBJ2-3,TGTGCCAGCAGCATCGAGCACCGATCGACAGATACGCAGTATTTT,CASSIEHRSTDTQYF
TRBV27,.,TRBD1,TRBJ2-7,TGTGCCAGCAGCCCTCGGTTACAGGGGGAAAGAGACTTC,CASSPRLQGERDF